This T cell receptor beta chain was sequenced in a study of regulatory T cells in long-lasting Graves disease. Study background: Less than 3 months of antithyroid drugs had been taken by newly diagnosed Graves' patients.

This clonotype was seen repeatedly, ten times or more. CDR3 size: 13 residues. J was trimmed by 3 bases and V by 4 bases; bases with no gene match: 3. The germline CDR1 and CDR2 sequences are SGHVS and FQNEAQ. Sample time point: newly diagnosed GD, antithyroid drugs for less than 3 months. RNA from PBMCs was the source of the TCR library. Through Arm-PCR of CDR3 regions and iRepertoire HTBI primers, TCR beta libraries were built. TCRdb fed the multiplex PCR reads into MiXCR, producing one record per CDR3 protein. The data show 300,000 to 400,000 distinct CDR3 sequences, about a sixth seen once. The data also belong to a second study, concerning T cells in Graves' hyperthyroidism and ophthalmopathy. That source adds: HTBI primers were the set used in a first-round RT-PCR of the TCR CDR3.

The sample was peripheral blood mononuclear cells (PBMCs), taken at new diagnosis, from a patient treated with antithyroid drugs. The TCR originated in a man aged 40-55 years with Graves disease. The V and J genes are TRBV7-8 and TRBJ2-7; 7 bases agree with TRBD1. The CDR3 sequence: CASSSTGIYEQYF. The CDR3 region has the DNA TGTGCCAGCAGCTCGACAGGGATCTACGAGCAGTACTTC.